These T cell receptor beta chains were read from a single sample in a study of response to subunit inactivated influenza vaccine. MiXCR, applied by TCRdb to the RT-PCR reads, yields one record per CDR3 protein. The table lists 650,000 to 800,000 distinct CDR3 sequences, around 13% of them singletons, with 5.5% to 7% in the top ten. The specimen was PBMCs from blood, collected 14 days before vaccination. All receptors come from a middle-aged man who received an inactivated influenza vaccine. Each CDR3 is given with its conserved first and last residue. A D gene is named only where the DNA matches it firmly. Clone size, where shown, is once, few, many, or a class for clones that have expanded.

d_call j_call cdr3_length clone_size v_call cdr3_nt cdr3_aa
TRBD2 TRBJ2-7 15 NA TRBV7-2 TGTGCCAGCAGCTTGGCTAGCGGGGGCGGATACGAGCAGTACTTC CASSLASGGGYEQYF
NA TRBJ2-5 11 few TRBV7-9 TGCACCTCCGGGGGGCCTGAGACCCAGTACTTC CTSGGPETQYF
TRBD2 TRBJ2-2 16 few TRBV12-3/TRBV12-4 TGTGCCAGCAGGTCGGGGCGGGAGGGTAACGCCGGGGAGCTGTTTTTT CASRSGREGNAGELFF
NA TRBJ1-5 14 NA TRBV19 TGTGCCAGTAGTCGGTCGAGCGGCAATCAGCCCCAGCATTTT CASSRSSGNQPQHF
TRBD2 TRBJ2-1 20 NA TRBV14 TGTGCCAGCAGCCAACATGGGGACACAACTAGCGGGAGGGTCCGGAACGAGCAGTTCTTC CASSQHGDTTSGRVRNEQFF
NA TRBJ1-1 15 few TRBV6-2/TRBV6-3 TGTGCCAGCAGTTACCTCCGAGCGGAAAACACTGAAGCTTTCTTT CASSYLRAENTEAFF
NA TRBJ1-5 15 many TRBV12-3/TRBV12-4 TGTGCCAGCAGTCCAAGGGGTGACAGAAATCAGCCCCAGCATTTT CASSPRGDRNQPQHF
TRBD1 TRBJ1-1 18 NA TRBV2 TGTGCCAGCAGTTCCAGGACAGGATGGCGGAGGTTGGGCACTGAAGCTTTCTTT CASSSRTGWRRLGTEAFF
TRBD2 TRBJ2-7 15 few TRBV28 TGTGCCAGCAGTCCGCACAGCGGGACTACTTACGAGCAGTACTTC CASSPHSGTTYEQYF
NA TRBJ2-7 15 many TRBV27 TGTGCCAGCAGTTTATCCGGGACTCTATCCTACGAGCAGTACTTC CASSLSGTLSYEQYF
NA TRBJ2-5 15 few TRBV18 TGTGCCAGCTCACCTATCCCTGGGAGCCAACAGACCCAGTACTTC CASSPIPGSQQTQYF
TRBD1 TRBJ2-3 15 many TRBV20-1 TGCAGTGCGAAGTTTGGGACAGGGGGCACAGATACGCAGTATTTT CSAKFGTGGTDTQYF
TRBD1 TRBJ2-7 13 many TRBV29-1 TGCAGCGCCGGGGACAGGGGTTTTTACGAGCAGTACTTC CSAGDRGFYEQYF
TRBD1 TRBJ2-3 15 few TRBV6-2/TRBV6-3 TGTGCCAGCAACTACCAGGGGGCGAGCACAGATACGCAGTATTTT CASNYQGASTDTQYF
TRBD2 TRBJ2-7 15 NA TRBV27 TGTGCCAGCAGTTTAAGTCTAGCGGGAGTGATCGAGCAGTACTTC CASSLSLAGVIEQYF
TRBD2 TRBJ2-5 14 many TRBV5-6 TGTGCCAGCAGCTATTGGACTAGCGGCAAGACCCAGTACTTC CASSYWTSGKTQYF
NA TRBJ2-1 14 NA TRBV11-2 TGTGCCAGCACCTACTCGGGGCGAAGTAATGAGCAGTTCTTC CASTYSGRSNEQFF
NA TRBJ2-7 15 NA TRBV28 TGTGCCAGCAGACCTAAAGGGGGGGTTACCTACGAGCAGTACTTC CASRPKGGVTYEQYF
NA TRBJ2-5 15 few TRBV4-2 TGTGCCAGCAGCCAAGGAGCAGGCAAGCAAGAGACCCAGTACTTC CASSQGAGKQETQYF
TRBD1 TRBJ1-6 13 NA TRBV19 TGTGCCAGTACCCGGGACAGCTCGATGCCCCTCCACTTT CASTRDSSMPLHF
TRBD1 TRBJ1-5 14 NA TRBV7-2 TGTGCCAGCAGTCCGACAGGGGGCCATCAGCCCCAGCATTTT CASSPTGGHQPQHF
TRBD1 TRBJ2-7 15 once TRBV7-6 TGTGCCAGCATGAAAGGGACAGCAAACTCCTACGAGCAGTACTTC CASMKGTANSYEQYF
TRBD1 TRBJ1-1 12 NA TRBV12-3/TRBV12-4 TGTGCCAGCACACCCGGGACAGGGCGTGCTTTCTTT CASTPGTGRAFF
TRBD1 TRBJ2-5 15 NA TRBV7-9 TGTGCCAGCAGCTTAGGTGGGACAGCCCAAGAGACCCAGTACTTC CASSLGGTAQETQYF
NA TRBJ2-2 16 NA TRBV5-1 TGCGCCAGCAGCTGGACTGGTGCAGGGGACACCGGGGAGCTGTTTTTT CASSWTGAGDTGELFF
NA TRBJ2-2 15 few TRBV6-5 TGTGCCAGCAGTTACGCAGGGGAGAACACCGGGGAGCTGTTTTTT CASSYAGENTGELFF
NA TRBJ2-4 13 few TRBV5-1 TGCGCCAGCAGCTTGGGAGGGGAGGACATTCAGTACTTC CASSLGGEDIQYF
TRBD2 TRBJ2-2 12 NA TRBV20-1 TGCAGTGCTAGAGAAGCGGGATGGGAGCTGTTTTTT CSAREAGWELFF
NA TRBJ2-7 13 NA TRBV6-1 TGTGCCAGCAGTGTGAGGGTAACCAACGAGCAGTACTTC CASSVRVTNEQYF
TRBD2 TRBJ2-7 12 NA TRBV20-1 TGCAGTGCTAATAAGCGGGGCTACGAGCAGTACTTC CSANKRGYEQYF
NA TRBJ1-1 14 NA TRBV4-3 TGCGCCAGCAGCCTAGGGTCAGGGGTCACTGAAGCTTTCTTT CASSLGSGVTEAFF
TRBD1 TRBJ1-2 15 few TRBV28 TGTGCCAGCAGTTTAGGTACAGGGGGCTTCTATGGCTACACCTTC CASSLGTGGFYGYTF
NA TRBJ1-6 14 many TRBV10-3 TGTGCCATCAGTGAAGGGACATCGAATTCACCCCTCCACTTT CAISEGTSNSPLHF
NA TRBJ2-5 10 NA TRBV20-1 TGCAGTGCTTCTAAAGAGACCCAGTACTTC CSASKETQYF
NA TRBJ1-1 15 few TRBV9 TGTGCCAGCAGCGTAGGGGGGGGCCGAGGCACTGAAGCTTTCTTT CASSVGGGRGTEAFF
NA TRBJ2-2 17 NA TRBV28 TGTGCCAGCAGTCTGAACAACATGCCTTCGAACACCGGGGAGCTGTTTTTT CASSLNNMPSNTGELFF
NA TRBJ1-2 13 many TRBV12-3/TRBV12-4 TGTGCCAGCAGACAGAGCACTAACTATGGCTACACCTTC CASRQSTNYGYTF
NA TRBJ1-5 15 few TRBV3-1 TGTGCCAGCAGCCAAGATGGGGGATTGAATCAGCCCCAGCATTTT CASSQDGGLNQPQHF
NA TRBJ1-1 14 NA TRBV6-1 TGTGCCAGCCAATCCGGGACAACGTACACTGAAGCTTTCTTT CASQSGTTYTEAFF
NA TRBJ1-2 17 NA TRBV7-8 TGTGCCAGCAGCCGCGAGGGGCCTAAAAGAGCTAACTATGGCTACACCTTC CASSREGPKRANYGYTF
NA TRBJ2-7 14 many TRBV5-6 TGTGCCAGCAGCTTGGTGTGGGCGAACTACGAGCAGTACTTC CASSLVWANYEQYF
TRBD1 TRBJ2-7 14 NA TRBV12-3/TRBV12-4 TGTGCCAGCAGTTCTGGACAGGGGGGTGACGAGCAGTACTTC CASSSGQGGDEQYF
NA TRBJ2-6 16 NA TRBV5-1 TGCGCCAGCAGCCCGGAACCGGGTTCTGGGGCCAACGTCCTGACTTTC CASSPEPGSGANVLTF
NA TRBJ2-3 18 few TRBV20-1 TGCAGTGCTAGAACACCCCCGAGGGTTGAGGCTAGCGACGATACGCAGTATTTT CSARTPPRVEASDDTQYF
NA TRBJ2-3 13 many TRBV3-1 TGTGCCAGCAGCCAAGGTTTGGGAGATACGCAGTATTTT CASSQGLGDTQYF
NA TRBJ1-5 13 many TRBV19 TGTGCCAGTAGAGATTATAGCAATCAGCCCCAGCATTTT CASRDYSNQPQHF
NA TRBJ1-1 14 NA TRBV18 TGTGCCAGCTCACCGGGTCAGCAGAACACTGAAGCTTTCTTT CASSPGQQNTEAFF
NA TRBJ1-2 14 many TRBV28 TGTGCCAGCAGTTGGACAGACTATAACTATGGCTACACCTTC CASSWTDYNYGYTF
TRBD2 TRBJ2-7 19 NA TRBV11-2 TGTGCCAGCAGCGCCCTGACAGAGATTGGACTAGCGGGGGGGTACGAGCAGTACTTC CASSALTEIGLAGGYEQYF
NA TRBJ1-1 14 NA TRBV7-2 TGTGCCAGCAGCCCTCCTCTTGAGCACACTGAAGCTTTCTTT CASSPPLEHTEAFF
NA TRBJ2-1 15 few TRBV15 TGTGCCACCAGCAGTAGGGGGGGATCGACGTATGAGCAGTTCTTC CATSSRGGSTYEQFF
NA TRBJ2-2 15 NA TRBV5-4 TGTGCCAGCAGCTGGGCCTCAGGGTTCACCGGGGAGCTGTTTTTT CASSWASGFTGELFF
TRBD1 TRBJ1-2 15 NA TRBV29-1 TGCAGCGTTGAAACGCTTGGCGGGACAGGGGGCGGCTACACCTTC CSVETLGGTGGGYTF